Listed below are T cell receptor beta chains from one sample, sequenced in a study of shared clonotypes between healthy human individuals. Method: immunoSEQ multiplex PCR; TCRdb's copy keeps in-frame clones and lacks some. The data show about 2,500,000 clones, just over 90% seen once. Sequencing input: naive CD4+ T cells sorted from blood. All receptors come from a man aged 18 to 30 in good health. Each CDR3 is given with its conserved first and last residue. The order of the fields is V gene, J gene, clone size, CDR3 protein. Not every row has a clone size; where given, it reads once, few, many or a size class.

V: TRBV11-2
J: TRBJ1-1
size: NA
CDR3: CASSLDIREGTEAFF

V: TRBV7-2
J: TRBJ2-7
size: NA
CDR3: CASSSRLAVNSSYEQYF

V: TRBV30
J: TRBJ2-4
size: NA
CDR3: CACVGEPKNIQYF

V: TRBV27
J: TRBJ1-4
size: NA
CDR3: CASSLRVNRNEKLFF

V: TRBV6-1
J: TRBJ2-3
size: NA
CDR3: CATLWAERSTDTQYF

V: TRBV9
J: TRBJ2-2
size: NA
CDR3: CASSVGAVNTGELFF

V: TRBV10-1
J: TRBJ2-5
size: once
CDR3: CASRALRDRGRETQYF

V: TRBV27
J: TRBJ2-7
size: NA
CDR3: CASSPRIPGQGANEQYF

V: TRBV5-1
J: TRBJ2-5
size: NA
CDR3: CASSRRTGLGETQYF

V: TRBV7-2
J: TRBJ2-1
size: NA
CDR3: CASSPLLGPYNEQFF

V: TRBV4-1
J: TRBJ1-2
size: NA
CDR3: CASSQAGPYNYGYTF

V: TRBV18
J: TRBJ1-5
size: NA
CDR3: CASSLNRGEGQPQHF

V: TRBV2
J: TRBJ2-7
size: NA
CDR3: CASSENIHYEQYF

V: TRBV6-1
J: TRBJ1-2
size: NA
CDR3: CASSEKAGVSYTF

V: TRBV4-1
J: TRBJ1-6
size: NA
CDR3: CASSQDRSSYNSPLHF

V: TRBV7-8
J: TRBJ1-6
size: NA
CDR3: CASSLAPSSSYNSPLHF

V: TRBV30
J: TRBJ1-3
size: NA
CDR3: CAWSVRRGTSGNTIYF

V: TRBV11-2
J: TRBJ2-5
size: NA
CDR3: CASSLALGPETQYF

V: TRBV7-2
J: TRBJ2-3
size: NA
CDR3: CASSLVHTDTQYF

V: TRBV10-3
J: TRBJ2-1
size: once
CDR3: CAISESGRGNYNEQFF

V: TRBV15
J: TRBJ2-5
size: NA
CDR3: CATSREGQFQETQYF

V: TRBV5-4
J: TRBJ1-2
size: NA
CDR3: CASSLGGQQGGYGYTF

V: TRBV5-1
J: TRBJ2-3
size: NA
CDR3: CASSSSPTSGGVADTQYF

V: TRBV7-8
J: TRBJ2-7
size: few
CDR3: CASSPILTHEQYF

V: TRBV18
J: TRBJ2-3
size: NA
CDR3: CASSATSGGFTDTQYF

V: TRBV19
J: TRBJ2-7
size: NA
CDR3: CASSAPGPRVEQYF

V: TRBV6-1
J: TRBJ1-2
size: few
CDR3: CASSEPSYGYTF

V: TRBV9
J: TRBJ2-1
size: NA
CDR3: CASSGTGGASYNEQFF

V: TRBV5-1
J: TRBJ1-1
size: NA
CDR3: CASSLAELIGTEAFF

V: TRBV4-1
J: TRBJ2-5
size: NA
CDR3: CASSQDVGASGETQYF

V: TRBV4-2
J: TRBJ2-1
size: NA
CDR3: CASSQETNEQFF

V: TRBV6-5
J: TRBJ1-6
size: once
CDR3: CASSSSDYTNSPLHF

V: TRBV27
J: TRBJ1-6
size: few
CDR3: CASSNRWGYNSPLHF

V: TRBV6-5
J: TRBJ2-4
size: NA
CDR3: CATRDRAKNIQYF

V: TRBV30
J: TRBJ2-7
size: NA
CDR3: CAWSKGATERSQYF

V: TRBV4-3
J: TRBJ2-1
size: NA
CDR3: CASSLDGVYNEQFF

V: TRBV7-9
J: TRBJ2-6
size: NA
CDR3: CASSLTPGQGASGANVLTF